The 25 T cell receptor beta chains reported below all come from one sample, sequenced in a study of cytomegalovirus exposure and HLA in healthy donors. TCRdb keeps only in-frame clones here, not all; method: immunoSEQ multiplex PCR. The top ten clones hold approximately 10% of a sample with around 160,000 clones, 84% of them seen once. The sequenced material came from PBMCs. Receptors were obtained from a man aged 25 to 40 in good health and CMV-seropositive.

V and J are TRBV7-2 and TRBJ2-7; no clear D gene. The V and J ends lost 5 bases and 2 bases respectively, with 13 bases between them. The CDR3 totals 14 residues. Germline V gene sequence: CDR1 SGHTA, CDR2 FQGNSA. CDR3 in amino acids: CASSPRLSAYEQYF. CDR3 sequence (DNA): TGTGCCAGCAGCCCCCGGTTGAGTGCCTACGAGCAGTACTTC.

J is TRBJ1-1 and V is TRBV13; D is perhaps TRBD1 (5 bases). This CDR3 comprises 15 residues. Trimming removed 5 bases at V and 1 base at J, with 14 bases between. Per germline, CDR1 PRHDT and CDR2 FYEKMQ (reference sequence). The CDR3 protein is CASSITGVGNTEAFF. The CDR3 DNA follows: TGTGCCAGCAGCATTACGGGGGTAGGGAACACTGAAGCTTTCTTT.

The chain carries TRBV28 and TRBJ1-5, with 9 bases aligning to TRBD1. J was trimmed by 5 bases and V by 8 bases; bases with no gene match: 13. This CDR3 contains 16 residues. Germline V gene sequence: CDR1 MDHEN, CDR2 SYDVKM. This CDR3 is CASRSGQGWMDQPQHF. The CDR3 nucleotides read TGTGCCAGCCGCTCGGGACAGGGTTGGATGGATCAGCCCCAGCATTTT.

The chain uses TRBV7-6 and TRBJ1-5, with a tentative D call TRBD1 (6 bases). V was shortened by 1 base and J by 0 bases, with 22 bases between the two germline ends. Germline V gene data show CDR1 as SGHVS and CDR2 as FNYEAQ. The CDR3 covers 20 residues. The CDR3 is CASSLGWGGPPSYSNQPQHF. The DNA for the CDR3 is TGTGCCAGCAGCTTAGGTTGGGGGGGCCCCCCGTCATATAGCAATCAGCCCCAGCATTTT.

Concerning this clone itself: Germline is not matched at one junction end, which may reflect a read error. The V and J genes are TRBV11-3 and TRBJ2-2; D remains ambiguous. Germline V gene sequence: CDR1 SGHNT, CDR2 YENEEA. The CDR3 loop spans 13 amino acids. This CDR3 is CASTLIGTGELFF. The CDR3 region has the DNA TGTGCCAGCACCTTAATCGGGACCGGGGAGCTGTTTTTT.

In DNA, the CDR3 is TGTGCCAGCAGCTTGCCGGGACTTGGAGTGTACGAGCAGTACTTC. This gives the protein CASSLPGLGVYEQYF. This chain links TRBV7-2 with TRBJ2-7; TRBD2 is a possible D gene (6 bases). Trimming removed 3 bases from V and 4 bases from J, with 16 bases in between. The length of the CDR3 is 15 residues. Looked up from germline, CDR1 is SGHTA and CDR2 is FQGNSA.

A remark on this clone: Different DNA sequences within this sample yield the same CDR3. CDR3: CASSQGGSSYNEQFF. For the CDR3, the DNA is TGTGCCAGCAGCCAAGGGGGCTCCTCCTACAATGAGCAGTTCTTC. The chain links TRBV4-2 to TRBJ2-1; D might be TRBD1 (5 bases). The germline V gene has CDR1 LGHNA and CDR2 YNFKEQ. This CDR3 has 15 amino acids. The V gene lost 1 base and the J gene lost 0 bases, with 7 bases spanning the gap.

V and J are TRBV6-6 and TRBJ1-1; 7 positions agree with TRBD1. This CDR3 comprises 12 residues. The J segment lost 9 bases and the V segment lost 7 bases, leaving 8 bases of the junction unmatched. CDR1 and CDR2 (germline): MNHNY, SVGAGI (reference sequence). CDR3 nucleotide sequence: TGTGCCAGCACTGCGACAGGGAACAAAGCTTTCTTT. Translated, it gives CASTATGNKAFF.

This chain joins TRBV11-3 and TRBJ2-2, with a possible D match to TRBD2 (6 bases). This CDR3 region has 19 residues. V gave up 0 bases and J gave up 0 bases, with 17 bases separating them. Germline V CDR1 and CDR2: SGHNT, YENEEA. CDR3 protein: CASSLDRWRDDSNTGELFF. Here the CDR3 DNA reads TGTGCCAGCAGCTTAGACAGGTGGAGGGACGACTCGAACACCGGGGAGCTGTTTTTT.

Here the CDR3 DNA reads TGCGCCAGCAGCCCGGCGGGTGAGTCCTACGAGCAGTACTTC. Its protein is CASSPAGESYEQYF. This chain connects TRBV5-1 to TRBJ2-7, with D maybe TRBD2 (5 bases). The V and J ends lost 4 bases and 1 base respectively, with 12 bases between them. Germline assignment: CDR1 SGHRS and CDR2 YFSETQ. This CDR3 spans 14 amino acids.

The chain links TRBV28 to TRBJ2-7; TRBD2 might be the D (6 bases). This CDR3 has 15 residues. Trimming cost V 0 bases and J 0 bases, with 9 bases left between them. Per germline, CDR1 MDHEN and CDR2 SYDVKM. The CDR3 loop reads CASSLWAGSSYEQYF. CDR3 coding DNA: TGTGCCAGCAGTTTATGGGCGGGGAGCTCCTACGAGCAGTACTTC.

Notes on this clone: The identical CDR3 is also encoded by other nucleotide sequences in the sample. V usage is TRBV6-5 and J usage is TRBJ1-5; no clear D gene. Deletions cut 0 bases from V and 2 bases from J, with 5 bases between. The CDR3 runs 14 residues. The germline V gene encodes CDR1 MNHEY and CDR2 SVGAGI. CDR3 nucleotide sequence: TGTGCCAGCAGTTACTCGGGCGGCAATCAGCCCCAGCATTTT. It encodes CASSYSGGNQPQHF.

This chain uses TRBV5-4 with TRBJ1-2; 7 positions match TRBD1. V lost 3 bases, J lost 0 bases, and 5 bases stayed unmatched. This CDR3 is built from 15 residues. Germline CDR1 and CDR2: SGHNT and YYREEE (reference sequence). The CDR3 here is CASSSAGGANYGYTF. In nucleotides, the CDR3 is TGTGCCAGCAGCTCGGCAGGGGGAGCTAACTATGGCTACACCTTC.

This clone came up once. This rearrangement joins TRBV2 to TRBJ2-3; 7 positions agree with TRBD2. J was trimmed by 2 bases and V by 7 bases; bases with no gene match: 9. Germline values: CDR1 SNHLY, CDR2 FYNNEI. The CDR3 has 15 amino acids. The DNA of the CDR3 is TGTGCCAGCAAAAGGTTGCGGGGGACCACAGATACGCAGTATTTT. This encodes CASKRLRGTTDTQYF.

V is TRBV30 and J is TRBJ1-3; a possible D gene is TRBD1 (5 bases). The V gene's germline CDR1 is GTSNPN and CDR2 SVGIG (reference sequence). Trimming left V 0 bases short and J 2 bases short, with 20 bases between. There are 18 residues in the CDR3. CDR3 sequence reads: CAWSVKGVRATAGNTIYF. The CDR3, as DNA: TGTGCCTGGAGTGTAAAAGGTGTCAGGGCTACGGCTGGAAACACCATATATTTT.

The CDR3 DNA sequence: TGTGCCAGCAACCCCTCGGGGTACACTGAAGCTTTCTTT. This translates into CASNPSGYTEAFF. This chain joins TRBV6-5 and TRBJ1-1; D gene ambiguous. Germline values: CDR1 MNHEY, CDR2 SVGAGI. V was pared by 7 bases and J by 3 bases, with 12 bases between. This CDR3 is built from 13 residues.

The genes are TRBV28 and TRBJ1-3, with 10 nucleotides matching TRBD1. Germline V gene lookup returns CDR1 MDHEN and CDR2 SYDVKM. The junction had 6 bases not matched to a gene; V was cut back by 6 bases and J by 4 bases. The CDR3 has 15 amino acids. CDR3 DNA sequence: TGTGCCAGCAGCACCCGGACAGGGGGAGGAAACACCATATATTTT. Translation gives CASSTRTGGGNTIYF.

The chain couples TRBV5-1 to TRBJ1-3, with 9 nucleotides matching TRBD1. The CDR3 runs to 16 residues. From germline, CDR1 is SGHRS and CDR2 YFSETQ. V was pared by 4 bases and J by 0 bases, with 5 bases of the junction left unmatched. CDR3 in amino acids: CASSPTGGPSGNTIYF. The CDR3 nucleotides are TGCGCCAGCAGCCCCACAGGGGGCCCCTCTGGAAACACCATATATTTT.

This chain links TRBV12-5 with TRBJ1-1; the match to TRBD1 covers 7 bases. CDR1 is LGHNT, CDR2 FRNRAP, per germline. The V segment lost 5 bases and the J segment 11 bases; nucleotides outside the gene matches: 11. The CDR3 spans 13 residues. CDR3 loop: CASGIRQGGDAFF. The CDR3 DNA reads TGTGCTAGTGGTATTCGACAGGGCGGGGATGCTTTCTTT.

The rearrangement uses TRBV2 and TRBJ1-4, with a tentative D call TRBD1 (6 bases). The V gene's germline CDR1 is SNHLY and CDR2 FYNNEI. The CDR3 covers 15 residues. V was clipped by 2 bases and J by 3 bases, with 10 bases between them. The CDR3 DNA is TGTGCCAGCAGTGAATTACAGGGCTCTAATGAAAAACTGTTTTTT. This encodes CASSELQGSNEKLFF.

This sequence joins TRBV10-3 and TRBJ2-2; D gene ambiguous. The V gene's germline CDR1 is ENHRY and CDR2 SYGVKD. This CDR3 spans 15 amino acids. The V and J ends lost 6 bases and 3 bases respectively, with 14 bases between them. The chain's CDR3 is CAIRPTTADTGELFF. In DNA, the CDR3 is TGTGCCATCAGACCGACCACGGCGGACACCGGGGAGCTGTTTTTT.

This rearrangement joins TRBV2 to TRBJ2-1; 7 nucleotides match TRBD1. The V gene end was trimmed by 9 bases and the J gene end by 4 bases; junction bases not matched to a gene: 3. Germline CDR1 is SNHLY and CDR2 is FYNNEI. The CDR3 covers 12 residues. This chain's CDR3 is CARDRAYNEQFF. In DNA form, the CDR3 reads TGTGCCAGAGACAGGGCTTACAATGAGCAGTTCTTC. Complete variable domain (other parts from reference TRBV2 and TRBJ2-1): EPEVTQTPSHQVTQMGQEVILRCVPISNHLYFYWYRQILGQKVEFLVSFYNNEISEKSEIFDDQFSVERPDGSNFTLKIRSTKLEDSAMYFCARDRAYNEQFFGPGTRLTVL.

This chain uses TRBV6-4 with TRBJ2-3; TRBD2 agrees at 10 bases. In germline, CDR1 is MRHNA, CDR2 SNTAGT. With 2 bases clipped from V and 2 bases from J, the junction kept 1 base outside the gene matches. The CDR3 contains 15 residues. CDR3: CASSDGTSDTDTQYF. The CDR3 DNA follows: TGTGCCAGCAGTGACGGGACTAGCGACACAGATACGCAGTATTTT.

The V gene is TRBV2, the J gene TRBJ2-1, with 10 bases identical to TRBD2. Germline CDR1 and CDR2: SNHLY and FYNNEI. V was clipped by 7 bases and J by 8 bases; unmatched bases: 11. This CDR3 is 15 amino acids long. The CDR3: CASTLLASGSDEQFF. For the CDR3, the DNA is TGTGCCAGCACCCTTTTGGCTAGCGGGAGCGATGAGCAGTTCTTC. Full variable domain (rest looked up from reference TRBV2 and TRBJ2-1): EPEVTQTPSHQVTQMGQEVILRCVPISNHLYFYWYRQILGQKVEFLVSFYNNEISEKSEIFDDQFSVERPDGSNFTLKIRSTKLEDSAMYFCASTLLASGSDEQFFGPGTRLTVL.

This clone was observed many times. J is TRBJ1-2 and V is TRBV7-9, with D perhaps TRBD1 (5 bases). This CDR3 is built from 13 residues. From germline, CDR1 is SEHNR and CDR2 FQNEAQ (reference sequence). The V end lost 5 bases, the J end lost 2 bases, and 9 bases lay between the germline ends. The DNA of the CDR3 is TGTGCCAGCAGCATGGACATCAACTATGGCTACACCTTC. This codes for CASSMDINYGYTF.